Each of the 17 T cell receptor beta chains below was sequenced from the same sample in a study of blood T cells in healthy people across ages. A J-beta primer mix and a sample-barcoded 5' primer were used in a second PCR of about 7 to 12 cycles. TCRdb redid the calling of the 5' RACE reads with MiXCR, one entry per CDR3 protein. Among 850,000 to 1,100,000 distinct CDR3 sequences, 30% to 40% were seen once, and the ten largest hold around 13%. The sample was blood. These receptors were taken from a man aged 18-30 years in good health.

This clonotype was seen a handful of times. The chain combines TRBV4-3 with TRBJ2-7; D possibly matches TRBD1 or TRBD2 (6 bases each). Germline V gene data show CDR1 as LGHNA and CDR2 as YSLEER. The CDR3 spans 14 residues. V was trimmed by 0 bases and J by 3 bases, leaving 9 bases between them. The CDR3 sequence is CASSQERGDYEQYF. For the CDR3, the DNA is TGCGCCAGCAGCCAAGAAAGGGGGGACTACGAGCAGTACTTC.

This clonotype showed up just a few times. The CDR3 spells CASKPGGTNTEAFF. The CDR3 region has the DNA TGTGCCAGCAAACCCGGGGGGACGAACACTGAAGCTTTCTTT. The chain combines TRBV6-6 with TRBJ1-1; D is perhaps TRBD1 (5 bases). Germline V gene data show CDR1 as MNHNY and CDR2 as SVGAGI (reference sequence). The CDR3 totals 14 residues. V lost 7 bases and J 1 base, leaving 13 bases between the germline ends.

This rearrangement joins TRBV7-2 to TRBJ1-3; no definite D call. The CDR3 contains 13 residues. Germline CDR1 reads SGHTA; CDR2 reads FQGNSA. The V gene lost 3 bases and the J gene lost 8 bases, with 11 bases spanning the gap. In DNA form, the CDR3 reads TGTGCCAGCAGCTTGGCCCGGGGAGACACCATATATTTT. It is translated as CASSLARGDTIYF.

This clonotype was picked up many times. The genes are TRBV5-1 and TRBJ1-1; D call uncertain. The CDR3 covers 14 residues. In germline, CDR1 is SGHRS, CDR2 YFSETQ. The ends were cut back, 0 bases at V and 1 base at J, with 7 bases in the middle. The CDR3 bases are TGCGCCAGCAGCTTGGAGGCAGCGAACACTGAAGCTTTCTTT. Protein: CASSLEAANTEAFF.

This clonotype was picked up a small number of times. This chain joins TRBV16 and TRBJ1-1; no clear D gene. The V and J ends lost 6 bases and 0 bases respectively, with 11 bases between them. The CDR3 consists of 14 residues. Germline CDR1 reads KGHSY; CDR2 reads FQNENV. The CDR3 reads CASSSVRLNTEAFF. The DNA of the CDR3 is TGTGCCAGCAGTTCGGTCCGACTGAACACTGAAGCTTTCTTT.

As concerns this clonotype: A junction boundary mismatches the germline segment, possibly from a read error. J is TRBJ1-1 and V is TRBV9; D is unclear. The CDR3 runs 14 residues. Germline CDR1 reads SGDLS; CDR2 reads YYNGEE. The CDR3 sequence: CAGSVEVKNTEAFF. In DNA form, the CDR3 reads TGTGCCGGCAGCGTAGAGGTGAAGAACACTGAAGCTTTCTTT.

This clonotype was picked up a small number of times. J is TRBJ2-1 and V is TRBV9, with 8 bases matching TRBD2. The CDR3 has 18 amino acids. Germline V gene lookup returns CDR1 SGDLS and CDR2 YYNGEE. J lost 0 bases, V lost 0 bases, and 8 bases had no gene match. CDR3 loop: CASSVAAGALSSYNEQFF. The CDR3 DNA sequence: TGTGCCAGCAGCGTAGCAGCGGGGGCCCTCAGCTCCTACAATGAGCAGTTCTTC.

This clonotype was observed a handful of times. J is TRBJ2-5 and V is TRBV5-4; perhaps D is TRBD1 or TRBD2 (6 bases each). Germline CDR1 is SGHNT and CDR2 is YYREEE (reference sequence). With 0 bases removed from V and 2 bases from J, the gap between germline ends came to 14 bases. The CDR3 sequence is 16 residues long. CDR3: CASSLDLRGGQETQYF. Here the CDR3 DNA reads TGTGCCAGCAGCTTGGATTTGAGAGGGGGGCAAGAGACCCAGTACTTC.

This clonotype was seen a few times. The rearrangement links TRBV7-3 to TRBJ2-1; tentative D call: TRBD1 (6 bases). The CDR3 contains 16 residues. The V end was cut by 0 bases, the J end by 4 bases, with 13 bases between. Germline V lookup: CDR1 SGHTA, CDR2 FQGTGA. CDR3 DNA sequence: TGTGCCAGCAGCTTAACAGGGGGTTACCTTTACAATGAGCAGTTCTTC. This encodes CASSLTGGYLYNEQFF.

The gene calls are TRBV21-1 and TRBJ2-7. TRBV21-1 is assigned pseudogene status. The CDR3 length is 17 residues. The CDR3: CASSKDRGIALSYEQHF. The DNA of the CDR3 is TGTGCCAGCAGCAAGGACCGCGGTATAGCACTCTCCTACGAGCAGCACTTC.

Points on this clonotype: At one boundary the junction diverges from the germline segment, which might be a read error. The rearrangement links TRBV29-1 to TRBJ2-3; D uncertain. There are 11 residues in the CDR3. Per germline, CDR1 SQVTM and CDR2 ANQGSEA. Written as DNA, the CDR3 is TGCGGCGTTGTTGTTGTGGATACGCAGTATTTT. It is translated as CGVVVVDTQYF.

The chain links TRBV4-2 to TRBJ1-3; no definite D call. V shed 1 base and J shed 0 bases, with 10 bases lying between them. CDR3 length: 16 amino acids. From germline, CDR1 is LGHNA and CDR2 YNFKEQ. The CDR3 protein is CASSQVAPNSGNTIYF. CDR3 nucleotide sequence: TGTGCCAGCAGCCAAGTCGCGCCGAACTCTGGAAACACCATATATTTT.

The V call is TRBV9, the J call TRBJ1-2; the D gene is possibly TRBD1 (6 bases). The CDR3 has 15 amino acids. Germline V CDR1 and CDR2: SGDLS, YYNGEE. V was clipped by 4 bases and J by 4 bases, with 17 bases between them. In DNA form, the CDR3 reads TGTGCCAGCAGCCCCCTGGCAGGGGCCACCTATGGCTACACCTTC. Translated, it gives CASSPLAGATYGYTF. The full variable domain, with the rest looked up from reference TRBV9 and TRBJ1-2, is DSGVTQTPKHLITATGQRVTLRCSPRSGDLSVYWYQQSLDQGLQFLIQYYNGEERAKGNILERFSAQQFPDLHSELNLSSLELGDSALYFCASSPLAGATYGYTFGSGTRLTVV.

The V and J genes are TRBV6-1 and TRBJ2-3, with D possibly matching TRBD1 (5 bases). The germline V gene encodes CDR1 MNHNS and CDR2 SASEGT. The germline V and J ends were trimmed by 6 bases and 3 bases, with 22 bases remaining between them. This CDR3 region has 17 residues. This CDR3 is CASRLRVGRSSTDTQYF. CDR3 coding DNA: TGTGCCAGCAGACTCCGGGTGGGGCGGTCCAGTACAGATACGCAGTATTTT.

There are many counts of this clonotype. This chain uses TRBV2 with TRBJ2-1; D is possibly TRBD1 or TRBD2 (7 bases each). V was cut by 3 bases and J by 5 bases, with 14 bases left in between. Germline assignment: CDR1 SNHLY and CDR2 FYNNEI. The CDR3 length is 15 residues. CDR3 region: CASSERGTANNEQFF. Here the CDR3 DNA reads TGTGCCAGCAGTGAGCGGGGGACAGCTAACAATGAGCAGTTCTTC.

This sequence joins TRBV4-3 and TRBJ2-1; TRBD1 is a possible D gene (5 bases). The CDR3 runs to 15 residues. CDR1 is LGHNA and CDR2 is YSLEER in the germline V gene. V was trimmed by 0 bases and J by 8 bases, leaving 14 bases between them. CDR3 sequence reads: CASSQDRAYMYEQFF. In DNA, the CDR3 is TGCGCCAGCAGCCAAGACAGGGCCTATATGTATGAGCAGTTCTTC.

This clonotype turned up a few times. V and J are TRBV12-3 or TRBV12-4 and TRBJ2-1; TRBD1 agrees at 10 bases. The CDR3 covers 17 residues. Unmatched junction bases numbered 18, after V lost 6 bases and J lost 10 bases. The CDR3 reads CASRNIDGQGGGIEQFF. The CDR3 coding sequence is TGTGCCAGCAGAAATATTGACGGACAGGGGGGAGGGATCGAGCAGTTCTTC.